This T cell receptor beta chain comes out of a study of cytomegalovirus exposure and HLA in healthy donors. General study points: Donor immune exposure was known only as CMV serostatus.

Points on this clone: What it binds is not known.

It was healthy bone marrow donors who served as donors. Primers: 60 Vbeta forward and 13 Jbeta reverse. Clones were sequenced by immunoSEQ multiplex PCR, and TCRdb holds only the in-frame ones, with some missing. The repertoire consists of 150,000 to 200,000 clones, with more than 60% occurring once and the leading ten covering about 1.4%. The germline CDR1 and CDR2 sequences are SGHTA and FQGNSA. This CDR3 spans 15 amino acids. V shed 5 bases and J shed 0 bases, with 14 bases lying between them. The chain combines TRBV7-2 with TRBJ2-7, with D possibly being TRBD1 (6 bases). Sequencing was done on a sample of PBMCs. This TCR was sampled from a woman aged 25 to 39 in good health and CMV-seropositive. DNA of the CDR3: TGTGCCAGCAGCGCCCGTACAGGGTCCTCCTACGAGCAGTACTTC. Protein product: CASSARTGSSYEQYF. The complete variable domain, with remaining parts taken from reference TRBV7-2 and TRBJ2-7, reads GAGVSQSPSNKVTEKGKDVELRCDPISGHTALYWYRQSLGQGLEFLIYFQGNSAPDKSGLPSDRFSAERTGGSVSTLTIQRTQQEDSAVYLCASSARTGSSYEQYFGPGTRLTVT.